This record looks at one T cell receptor beta chain sequence and its context. Its antigen remains unknown. This sample's treatment: roughly 18 received Ad26.COV2.S at low or high dose, single or two shots; about 5 received placebo; per-sample allocation not given. Day 63 following the first vaccine or placebo injection was when the samples were taken. This table comes from immunoSEQ multiplex PCR, and its TCRdb copy is limited to in-frame clones, with some not included. The sample has 380,000 or so clones, roughly four fifths seen once. V shed 6 bases and J 6 bases; nucleotides not matched to a gene: 3. The germline CDR1 and CDR2 sequences are MNHEY and SVGEGT. The length of the CDR3 is 13 residues. This entry comes from a study of Ad26.COV2.S vaccination and SARS-CoV-2 variants. The wider study: The authors gave Ad26.COV2.S intramuscularly, either once or twice 56 days apart. General study points: Vaccine recipients and placebo recipients showed similar non-spike TCR breadth. The placebo group had lower spike-specific TCR breadth than the vaccine recipients did. An underestimation of total T cell responses may have resulted from the TCR breadth and depth analyses.

The chain employs TRBV6-2 or TRBV6-3 and TRBJ2-2, with 8 bases that match TRBD1. The origin of this receptor is a person between 18 and 65 years old who received the Ad26.COV2.S COVID-19 vaccine or a placebo. The sequenced sample was peripheral blood, obtained in a trial of Ad26.COV2.S vaccine versus placebo. Here the CDR3 reads CASSRQGPGELFF. The CDR3 nucleotides are TGTGCCAGCAGCCGACAGGGGCCCGGGGAGCTGTTTTTT.